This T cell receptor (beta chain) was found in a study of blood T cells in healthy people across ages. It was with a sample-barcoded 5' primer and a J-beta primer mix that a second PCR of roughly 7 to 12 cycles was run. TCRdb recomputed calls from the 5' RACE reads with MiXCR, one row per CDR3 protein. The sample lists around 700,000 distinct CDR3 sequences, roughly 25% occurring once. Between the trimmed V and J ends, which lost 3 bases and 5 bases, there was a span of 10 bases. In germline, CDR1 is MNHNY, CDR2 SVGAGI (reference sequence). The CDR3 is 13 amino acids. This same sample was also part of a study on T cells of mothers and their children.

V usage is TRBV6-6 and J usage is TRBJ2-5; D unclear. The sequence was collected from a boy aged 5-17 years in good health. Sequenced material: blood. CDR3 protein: CASSYVSLETQYF. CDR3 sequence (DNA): TGTGCCAGCAGTTATGTCTCCCTGGAGACCCAGTACTTC.